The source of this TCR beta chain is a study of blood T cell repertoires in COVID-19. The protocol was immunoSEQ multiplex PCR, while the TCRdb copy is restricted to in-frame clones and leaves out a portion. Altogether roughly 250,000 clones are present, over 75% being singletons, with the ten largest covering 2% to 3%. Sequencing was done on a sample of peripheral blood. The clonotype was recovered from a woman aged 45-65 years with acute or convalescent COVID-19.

The CDR3 DNA sequence: TGTGCCAGCAGTTACATAACCTACGAGCAGTACTTC. Encoded protein: CASSYITYEQYF. The chain employs TRBV6-2 or TRBV6-3 and TRBJ2-7; no firm D call. The CDR3 is 12 amino acids. V gave up 2 bases and J gave up 2 bases, with 4 bases separating them. The germline V gene encodes CDR1 MNHEY and CDR2 SVGEGT.